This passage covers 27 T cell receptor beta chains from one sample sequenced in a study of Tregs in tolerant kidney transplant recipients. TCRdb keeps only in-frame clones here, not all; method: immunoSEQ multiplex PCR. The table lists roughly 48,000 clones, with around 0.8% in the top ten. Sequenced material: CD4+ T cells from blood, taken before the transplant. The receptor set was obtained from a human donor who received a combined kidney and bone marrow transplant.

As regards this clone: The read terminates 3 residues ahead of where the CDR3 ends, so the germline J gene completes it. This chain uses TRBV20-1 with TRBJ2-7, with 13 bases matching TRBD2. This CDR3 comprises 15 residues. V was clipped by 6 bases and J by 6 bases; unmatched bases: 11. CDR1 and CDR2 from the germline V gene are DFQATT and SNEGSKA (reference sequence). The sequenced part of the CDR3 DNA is TGCAGTGCCTGCTCCAGGGGGACTAGCGGGACCGAG. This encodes CSACSRGTSGTE. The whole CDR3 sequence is CSACSRGTSGTEQYF.

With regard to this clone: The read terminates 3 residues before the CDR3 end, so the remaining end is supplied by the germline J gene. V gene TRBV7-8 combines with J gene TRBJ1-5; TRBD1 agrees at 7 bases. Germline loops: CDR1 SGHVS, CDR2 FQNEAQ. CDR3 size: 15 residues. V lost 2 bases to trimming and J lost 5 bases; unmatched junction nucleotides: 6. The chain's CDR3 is CASSLRGRGDQPQHF. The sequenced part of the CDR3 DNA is TGTGCCAGCAGCTTACGCGGCAGGGGGGATCAGCCC.

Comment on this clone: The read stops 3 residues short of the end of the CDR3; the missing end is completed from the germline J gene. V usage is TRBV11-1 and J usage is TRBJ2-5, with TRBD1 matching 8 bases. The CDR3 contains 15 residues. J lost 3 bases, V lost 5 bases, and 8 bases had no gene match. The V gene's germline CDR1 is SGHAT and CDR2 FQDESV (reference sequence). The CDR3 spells CASSRGTGEKETQYF. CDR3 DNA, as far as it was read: TGTGCCAGCAGCCGTGGGACAGGTGAAAAAGAGACC.

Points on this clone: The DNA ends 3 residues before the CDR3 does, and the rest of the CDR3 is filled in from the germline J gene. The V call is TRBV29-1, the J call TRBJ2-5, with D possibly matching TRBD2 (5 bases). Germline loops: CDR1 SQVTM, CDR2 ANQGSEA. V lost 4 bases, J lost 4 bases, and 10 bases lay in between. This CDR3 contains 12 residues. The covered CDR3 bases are TGCAGCGTTGGGCCCGAGGGAGAGACC. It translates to CSVGPEGET. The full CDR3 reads CSVGPEGETQYF. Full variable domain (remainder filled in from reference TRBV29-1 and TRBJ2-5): SAVISQKPSRDICQRGTSLTIQCQVDSQVTMMFWYRQQPGQSLTLIATANQGSEATYESGFVIDKFPISRPNLTFSTLTVSNMSPEDSSIYLCSVGPEGETQYFGPGTRLLVL.

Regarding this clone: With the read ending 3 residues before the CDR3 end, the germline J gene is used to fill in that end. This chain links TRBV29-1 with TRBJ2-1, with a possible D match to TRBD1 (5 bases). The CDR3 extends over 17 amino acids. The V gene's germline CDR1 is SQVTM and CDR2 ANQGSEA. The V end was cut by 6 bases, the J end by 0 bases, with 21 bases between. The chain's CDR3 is CSVDEWGGSSSYNEQFF. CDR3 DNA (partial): TGCAGCGTAGATGAATGGGGCGGTTCGAGCTCCTACAATGAG.

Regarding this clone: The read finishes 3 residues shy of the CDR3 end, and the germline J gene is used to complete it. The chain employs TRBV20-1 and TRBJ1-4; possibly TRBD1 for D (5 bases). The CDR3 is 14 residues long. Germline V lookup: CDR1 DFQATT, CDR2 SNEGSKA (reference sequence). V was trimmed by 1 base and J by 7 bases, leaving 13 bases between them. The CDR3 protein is CSARGQGEVEKLFF. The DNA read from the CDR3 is TGCAGTGCTAGAGGGCAAGGGGAGGTTGAAAAA.

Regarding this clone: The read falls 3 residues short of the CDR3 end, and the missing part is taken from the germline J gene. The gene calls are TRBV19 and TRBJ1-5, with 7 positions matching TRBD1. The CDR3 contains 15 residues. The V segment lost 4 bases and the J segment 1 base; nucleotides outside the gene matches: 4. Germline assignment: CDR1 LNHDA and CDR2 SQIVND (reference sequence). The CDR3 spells CASSTTTGSNQPQHF. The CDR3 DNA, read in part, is TGTGCCAGTAGTACAACGACAGGGAGCAATCAGCCC.

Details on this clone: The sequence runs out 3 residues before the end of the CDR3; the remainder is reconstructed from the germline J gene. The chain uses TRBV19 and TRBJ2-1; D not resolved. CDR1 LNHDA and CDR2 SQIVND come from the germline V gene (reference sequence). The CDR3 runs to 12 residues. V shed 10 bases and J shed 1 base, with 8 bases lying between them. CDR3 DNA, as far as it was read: TGTGCCACCAAAAGGTCCTACAATGAG. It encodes CATKRSYNE. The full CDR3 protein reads CATKRSYNEQFF.

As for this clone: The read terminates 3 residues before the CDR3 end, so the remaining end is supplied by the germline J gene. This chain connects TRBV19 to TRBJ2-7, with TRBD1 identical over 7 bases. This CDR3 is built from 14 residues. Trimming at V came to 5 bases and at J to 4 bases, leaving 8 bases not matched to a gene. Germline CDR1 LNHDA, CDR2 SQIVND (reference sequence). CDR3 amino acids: CASSVDRAGYEQYF. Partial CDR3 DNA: TGTGCCAGTAGTGTCGACAGGGCTGGGTACGAG.

CDR3 in amino acids: CASGSSGSQGSAFF. CDR3 bases read: TGTGCCAGCGGGAGCTCGGGGTCACAGGGGTCA. V is TRBV2 and J is TRBJ1-1; 7 bases align to TRBD1. The CDR3 end lies 3 residues beyond the end of the read and is filled in from the germline J gene. In germline, CDR1 is SNHLY, CDR2 FYNNEI. CDR3 length: 14 residues.

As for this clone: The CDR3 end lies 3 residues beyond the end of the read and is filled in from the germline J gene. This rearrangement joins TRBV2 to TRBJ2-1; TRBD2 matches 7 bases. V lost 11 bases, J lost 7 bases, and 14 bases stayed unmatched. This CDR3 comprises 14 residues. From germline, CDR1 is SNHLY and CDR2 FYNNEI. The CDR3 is CASAGGSGSNEQFF. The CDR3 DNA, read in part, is TGTGCCTCGGCAGGCGGGAGCGGCTCGAATGAG. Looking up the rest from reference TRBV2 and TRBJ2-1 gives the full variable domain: EPEVTQTPSHQVTQMGQEVILRCVPISNHLYFYWYRQILGQKVEFLVSFYNNEISEKSEIFDDQFSVERPDGSNFTLKIRSTKLEDSAMYFCASAGGSGSNEQFFGPGTRLTVL.

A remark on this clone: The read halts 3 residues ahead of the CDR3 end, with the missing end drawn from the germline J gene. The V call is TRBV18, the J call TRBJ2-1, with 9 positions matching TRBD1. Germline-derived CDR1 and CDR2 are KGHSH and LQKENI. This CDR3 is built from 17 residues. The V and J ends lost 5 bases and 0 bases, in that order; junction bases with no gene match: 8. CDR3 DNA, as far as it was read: TGTGCCAGCTCAGGACAGGGGTGGGTAGCCTCCTACAATGAG. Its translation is CASSGQGWVASYNE. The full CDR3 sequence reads CASSGQGWVASYNEQFF.

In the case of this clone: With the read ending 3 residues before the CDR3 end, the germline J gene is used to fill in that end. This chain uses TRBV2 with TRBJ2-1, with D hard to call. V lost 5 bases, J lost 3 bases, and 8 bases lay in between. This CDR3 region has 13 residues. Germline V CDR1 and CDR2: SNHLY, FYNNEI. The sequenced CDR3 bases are TGTGCCAGCAGTATAGCAGTCTACAATGAG. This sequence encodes CASSIAVYNE. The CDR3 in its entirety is CASSIAVYNEQFF.

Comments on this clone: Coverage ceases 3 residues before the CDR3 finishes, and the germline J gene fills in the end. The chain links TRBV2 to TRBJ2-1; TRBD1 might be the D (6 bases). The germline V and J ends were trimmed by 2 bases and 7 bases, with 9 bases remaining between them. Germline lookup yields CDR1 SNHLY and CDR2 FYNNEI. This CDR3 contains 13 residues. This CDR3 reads CASSETGKNEQFF. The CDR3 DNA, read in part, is TGTGCCAGCAGTGAAACAGGGAAGAATGAG.

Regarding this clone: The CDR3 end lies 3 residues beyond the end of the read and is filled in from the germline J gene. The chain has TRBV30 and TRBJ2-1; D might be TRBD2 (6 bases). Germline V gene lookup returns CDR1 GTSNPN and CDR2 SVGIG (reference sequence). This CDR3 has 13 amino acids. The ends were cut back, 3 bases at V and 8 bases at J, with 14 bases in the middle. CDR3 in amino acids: CAWRTRTFDEQFF. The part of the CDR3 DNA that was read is TGTGCCTGGAGGACTAGAACCTTCGATGAG.

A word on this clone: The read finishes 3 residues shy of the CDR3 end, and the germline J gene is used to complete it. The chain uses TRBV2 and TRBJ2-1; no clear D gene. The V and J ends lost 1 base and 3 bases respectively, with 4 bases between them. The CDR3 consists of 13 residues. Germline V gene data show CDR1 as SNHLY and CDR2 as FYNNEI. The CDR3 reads CASSEVYYNEQFF. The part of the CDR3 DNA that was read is TGTGCCAGCAGTGAAGTCTACTACAATGAG.

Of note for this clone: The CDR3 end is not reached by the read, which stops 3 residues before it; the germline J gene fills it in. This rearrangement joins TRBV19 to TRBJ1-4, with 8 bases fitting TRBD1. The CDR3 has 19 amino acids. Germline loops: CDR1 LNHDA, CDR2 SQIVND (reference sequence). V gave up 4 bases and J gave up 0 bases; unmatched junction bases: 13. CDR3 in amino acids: CASSRPTGARRATNEKLFF. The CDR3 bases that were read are TGTGCCAGTAGTAGGCCGACAGGGGCAAGGCGAGCAACTAATGAAAAA.

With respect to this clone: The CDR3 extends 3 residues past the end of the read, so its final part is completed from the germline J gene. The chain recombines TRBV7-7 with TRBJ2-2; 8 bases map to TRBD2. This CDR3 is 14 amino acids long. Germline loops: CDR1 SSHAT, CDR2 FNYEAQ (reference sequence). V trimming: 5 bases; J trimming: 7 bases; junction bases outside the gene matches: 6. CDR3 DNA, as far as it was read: TGTGCCAGCAGCACGGGACTAGACGGCGGGGAG. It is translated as CASSTGLDGGE. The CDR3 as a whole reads CASSTGLDGGELFF.

The sequenced CDR3 bases are TGCGCCAGCAGCCCGGGGACTTCTGGGTCTGCAGATACG. This sequence encodes CASSPGTSGSADT. The CDR3 in its entirety is CASSPGTSGSADTQYF. The chain has TRBV5-1 and TRBJ2-3; a weak D match, TRBD2 (6 bases). Read coverage stops 3 residues before the CDR3 terminus; the germline J gene supplies the remainder. Germline CDR1 and CDR2: SGHRS and YFSETQ. With 4 bases removed from V and 4 bases from J, the gap between germline ends came to 19 bases. CDR3 length: 16 amino acids.

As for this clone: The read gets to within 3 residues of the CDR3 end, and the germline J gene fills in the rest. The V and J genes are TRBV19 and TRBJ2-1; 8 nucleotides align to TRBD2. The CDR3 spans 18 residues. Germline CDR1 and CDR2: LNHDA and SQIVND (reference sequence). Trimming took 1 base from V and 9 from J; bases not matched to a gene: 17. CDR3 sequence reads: CASSIVVWASGSSVEQFF. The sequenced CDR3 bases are TGTGCCAGTAGTATAGTCGTCTGGGCCAGCGGGAGTTCCGTTGAG.

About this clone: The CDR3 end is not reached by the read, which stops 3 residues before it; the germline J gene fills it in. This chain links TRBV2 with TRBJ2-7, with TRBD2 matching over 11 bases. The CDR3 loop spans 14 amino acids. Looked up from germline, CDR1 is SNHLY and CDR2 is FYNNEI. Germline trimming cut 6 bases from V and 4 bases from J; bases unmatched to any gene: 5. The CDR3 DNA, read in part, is TGTGCCAGCAGGGAACTAGCGGGAGCGTACGAG. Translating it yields CASRELAGAYE. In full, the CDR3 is CASRELAGAYEQYF.

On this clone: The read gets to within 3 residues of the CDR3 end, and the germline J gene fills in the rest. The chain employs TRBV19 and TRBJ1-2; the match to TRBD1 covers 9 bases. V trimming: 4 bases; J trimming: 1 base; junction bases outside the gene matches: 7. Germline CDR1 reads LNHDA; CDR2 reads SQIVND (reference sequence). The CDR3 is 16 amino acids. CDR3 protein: CASSRTGQGINYGYTF. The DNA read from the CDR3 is TGTGCCAGTAGTAGAACGGGACAGGGAATTAACTATGGC.

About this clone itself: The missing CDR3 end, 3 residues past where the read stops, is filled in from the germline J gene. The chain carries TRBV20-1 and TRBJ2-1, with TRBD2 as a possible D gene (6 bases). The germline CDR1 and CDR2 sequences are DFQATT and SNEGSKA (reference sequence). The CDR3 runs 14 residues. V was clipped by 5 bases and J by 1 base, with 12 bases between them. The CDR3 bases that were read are TGCAGTGCTGGCGGGACTCGATCCTACAATGAG. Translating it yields CSAGGTRSYNE. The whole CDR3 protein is CSAGGTRSYNEQFF.

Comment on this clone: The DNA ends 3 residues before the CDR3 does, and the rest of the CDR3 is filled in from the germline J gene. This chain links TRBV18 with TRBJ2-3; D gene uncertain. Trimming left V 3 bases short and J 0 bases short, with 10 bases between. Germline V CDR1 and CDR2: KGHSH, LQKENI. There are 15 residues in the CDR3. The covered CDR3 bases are TGTGCCAGCTCACCCTACGAGTCTAGCACAGATACG. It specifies CASSPYESSTDT. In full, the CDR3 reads CASSPYESSTDTQYF.

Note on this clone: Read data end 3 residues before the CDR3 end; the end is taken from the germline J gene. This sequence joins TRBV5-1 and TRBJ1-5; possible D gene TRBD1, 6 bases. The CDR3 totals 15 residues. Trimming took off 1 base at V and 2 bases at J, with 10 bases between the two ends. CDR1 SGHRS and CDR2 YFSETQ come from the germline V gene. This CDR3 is CASSLTGGGNQPQHF. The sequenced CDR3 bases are TGCGCCAGCAGCTTGACGGGGGGCGGCAATCAGCCC.

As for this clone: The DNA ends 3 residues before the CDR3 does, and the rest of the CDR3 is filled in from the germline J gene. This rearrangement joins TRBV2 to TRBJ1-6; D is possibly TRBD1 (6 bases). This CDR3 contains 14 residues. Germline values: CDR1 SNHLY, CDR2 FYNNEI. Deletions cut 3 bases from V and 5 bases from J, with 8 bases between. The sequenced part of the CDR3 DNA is TGTGCCAGCAGTGAGTGGACAGATAATTCACCC. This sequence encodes CASSEWTDNSP. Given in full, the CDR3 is CASSEWTDNSPLHF.

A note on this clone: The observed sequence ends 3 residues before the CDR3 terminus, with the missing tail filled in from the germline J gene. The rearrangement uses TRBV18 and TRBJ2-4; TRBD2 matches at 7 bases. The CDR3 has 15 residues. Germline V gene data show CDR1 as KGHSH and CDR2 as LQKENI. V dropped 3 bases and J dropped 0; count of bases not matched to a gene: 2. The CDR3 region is CASSPASGAKNIQYF. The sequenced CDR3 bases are TGTGCCAGCTCACCGGCTAGCGGAGCCAAAAACATT.